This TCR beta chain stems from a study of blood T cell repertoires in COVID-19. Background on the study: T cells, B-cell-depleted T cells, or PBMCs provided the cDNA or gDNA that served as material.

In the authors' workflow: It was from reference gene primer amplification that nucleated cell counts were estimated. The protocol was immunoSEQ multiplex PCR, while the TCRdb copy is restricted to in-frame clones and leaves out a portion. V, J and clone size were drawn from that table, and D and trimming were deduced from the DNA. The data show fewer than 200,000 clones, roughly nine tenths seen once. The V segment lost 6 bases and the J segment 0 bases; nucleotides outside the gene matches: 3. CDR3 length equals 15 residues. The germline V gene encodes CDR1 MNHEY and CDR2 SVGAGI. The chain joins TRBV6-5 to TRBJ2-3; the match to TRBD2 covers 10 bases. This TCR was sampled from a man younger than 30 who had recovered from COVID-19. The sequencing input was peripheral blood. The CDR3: CASRLTSGSTDTQYF. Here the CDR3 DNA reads TGTGCCAGCAGACTGACTAGCGGGAGCACAGATACGCAGTATTTT.